These 32 T cell receptor beta chains were sequenced from one sample in a study of Graves' ophthalmopathy and Graves' hyperthyroidism. The authors amplified TCR beta CDR3 regions from RNA transcripts. First-round RT-PCR with HTBI primers preceded a second-round multiplex PCR. TCRdb re-called the multiplex PCR reads through MiXCR, storing one row per CDR3 protein. This sample has around 1.1 million distinct CDR3 sequences, with about two fifths found just once. Sequenced material: peripheral blood or thyroid tissue (not recorded which). The receptors were gathered from an adult man with Graves' hyperthyroidism.

The chain couples TRBV27 to TRBJ2-2; no clear D gene. The V and J ends lost 3 bases and 7 bases respectively, with 6 bases between them. This CDR3 is built from 12 residues. CDR1 and CDR2 (germline): MNHEY, SMNVEV (reference sequence). Written as DNA, the CDR3 is TGTGCCAGCAGTTTCAAGCTCGGGGAGCTGTTTTTT. Translating it yields CASSFKLGELFF.

This clonotype was observed at least ten times. The J gene is TRBJ1-4, the V gene TRBV20-1, with D possibly TRBD1 on 5 matching bases. This CDR3 spans 13 amino acids. CDR1 and CDR2 from the germline V gene are DFQATT and SNEGSKA (reference sequence). V lost 2 bases and J 10 bases, leaving 14 bases between the germline ends. The CDR3 nucleotides read TGCAGTGCTAGATCCAGGGTAAAGACAAAACTGTTTTTT. This gives the protein CSARSRVKTKLFF.

This clonotype has more than one count but fewer than ten. The chain has TRBV15 and TRBJ1-1; no clear D gene. The germline V gene has CDR1 LNHNV and CDR2 YYDKDF (reference sequence). V shed 4 bases and J shed 1 base, with 10 bases lying between them. The CDR3 is made up of 14 amino acids. CDR3 DNA sequence: TGTGCCACCAGCAATATTCCCGGGAACACTGAAGCTTTCTTT. This codes for CATSNIPGNTEAFF.

The CDR3 coding sequence is TGTGCCAGCAGCTTGCCGGATGGAAACACAGATACGCAGTATTTT. Translated: CASSLPDGNTDTQYF. The gene calls are TRBV7-6 and TRBJ2-3; the D is unclear. In germline, CDR1 is SGHVS, CDR2 FNYEAQ. CDR3 length: 15 residues. The V end was cut by 3 bases, the J end by 2 bases, with 12 bases between.

The rearrangement uses TRBV19 and TRBJ1-5, with D possibly matching TRBD1 (6 bases). V lost 2 bases and J lost 6, with 17 bases in between. The CDR3 is made up of 16 amino acids. In germline, CDR1 is LNHDA, CDR2 SQIVND (reference sequence). CDR3: CASSIKGSQGSQPQHF. Written as DNA, the CDR3 is TGTGCCAGTAGTATAAAGGGGTCACAGGGAAGTCAGCCCCAGCATTTT.

This clonotype has a count of ten or more. The chain uses TRBV20-1 and TRBJ1-6, with D unclear. This CDR3 contains 14 residues. The V end was cut by 6 bases, the J end by 1 base, with 10 bases between. Germline-derived CDR1 and CDR2 are DFQATT and SNEGSKA (reference sequence). Here the CDR3 reads CSARPDSYNSPLHF. The CDR3 DNA follows: TGCAGTGCAAGACCCGATTCCTATAATTCACCCCTCCACTTT.

The V gene is TRBV7-3, the J gene TRBJ2-5, with TRBD2 as a possible D gene (5 bases). The CDR3 extends over 15 amino acids. V lost 4 bases to trimming and J lost 5 bases, with 17 bases between them. Germline V lookup: CDR1 SGHTA, CDR2 FQGTGA. DNA for the CDR3: TGTGCCAGCAGCTCGTTAGGTGCCCGGGATGAGACCCAGTACTTC. Amino acid sequence: CASSSLGARDETQYF.

This clonotype has a handful of counts. This rearrangement joins TRBV6-6 to TRBJ1-1, with D perhaps matching TRBD1 (5 bases). V was pared by 8 bases and J by 3 bases, with 19 bases between. In germline, CDR1 is MNHNY, CDR2 SVGAGI (reference sequence). CDR3 length: 15 amino acids. In DNA form, the CDR3 reads TGTGCCAGCCGCAGAGGGGCCAGGTGGGACACTGAAGCTTTCTTT. It codes for CASRRGARWDTEAFF.

This chain links TRBV7-6 with TRBJ1-1; the match to TRBD1 covers 8 bases. Germline CDR1 and CDR2: SGHVS and FNYEAQ. This CDR3 has 15 residues. J lost 4 bases, V lost 5 bases, and 9 bases had no gene match. This chain's CDR3 is CASSTTDRGGTEAFF. The CDR3 DNA reads TGTGCCAGCAGCACTACTGACAGGGGCGGCACTGAAGCTTTCTTT.

This chain connects TRBV7-8 to TRBJ1-3, with D uncertain. Looked up from germline, CDR1 is SGHVS and CDR2 is FQNEAQ. The CDR3 covers 16 residues. V lost 2 bases, J lost 0 bases, and 11 bases lay in between. CDR3 nucleotides: TGTGCCAGCAGCTTAAGGCGATATCGCTCTGGAAACACCATATATTTT. It yields the protein CASSLRRYRSGNTIYF.

Details on this clonotype: This sequence may be a read error, since a much larger clone differs from it by one base. V is TRBV14 and J is TRBJ2-7, with D hard to call. Germline loops: CDR1 SGHDN, CDR2 FVKESK. The length of the CDR3 is 16 residues. The CDR3 region has the DNA TGTGCCAGCAGCCATCAATGGAAAGGAGCAATCTACGAGCGGTACTTC. Protein product: CASSHQWKGAIYERYF.

This clonotype has only a few counts. The V and J genes are TRBV28 and TRBJ2-5, with 7 bases fitting TRBD2. This CDR3 is 15 amino acids long. V gave up 1 base and J gave up 5 bases; unmatched junction bases: 7. Germline CDR1 is MDHEN and CDR2 is SYDVKM. The CDR3: CASSLSAGAMETQYF. The CDR3 bases are TGTGCCAGCAGTTTATCGGCGGGAGCGATGGAGACCCAGTACTTC.

The table lists this clonotype with a few counts. V and J are TRBV20-1 and TRBJ2-7; no definite D call. The CDR3 loop spans 11 amino acids. Trimming stripped 5 bases from V and 7 bases from J, with 12 bases between. Germline V CDR1 and CDR2: DFQATT, SNEGSKA (reference sequence). CDR3 coding DNA: TGCAGTGCTGTGATCCTTAGGGAGCAGTACTTC. It encodes CSAVILREQYF.

The gene calls are TRBV7-8 and TRBJ1-6; the match to TRBD1 covers 7 bases. This CDR3 spans 16 amino acids. Looked up from germline, CDR1 is SGHVS and CDR2 is FQNEAQ. The J segment lost 6 bases and the V segment lost 7 bases, leaving 12 bases of the junction unmatched. CDR3 nucleotides: TGTGCCAGCACCCAGCGGGGGGGGACAGCTAATTCACCCCTCCACTTT. It yields the protein CASTQRGGTANSPLHF.

V usage is TRBV15 and J usage is TRBJ1-2; D possibly corresponds to TRBD1 (5 bases). The CDR3 is 16 residues long. Trimming removed 3 bases from V and 4 bases from J, with 18 bases in between. Germline values: CDR1 LNHNV, CDR2 YYDKDF (reference sequence). The CDR3: CATSSGGTPLSYGYTF. The DNA of the CDR3 is TGTGCCACCAGCAGTGGAGGGACCCCCTTATCCTATGGCTACACCTTC. Full variable domain (rest looked up from reference TRBV15 and TRBJ1-2): DAMVIQNPRYQVTQFGKPVTLSCSQTLNHNVMYWYQQKSSQAPKLLFHYYDKDFNNEADTPDNFQSRRPNTSFCFLDIRSPGLGDTAMYLCATSSGGTPLSYGYTFGSGTRLTVV.

The chain has TRBV7-8 and TRBJ2-7; a possible D gene is TRBD1 (5 bases). In germline, CDR1 is SGHVS, CDR2 FQNEAQ. CDR3 length equals 15 residues. V was cut by 0 bases and J by 2 bases, with 11 bases left in between. CDR3 sequence reads: CASSLAGLGAYEQYF. Here the CDR3 DNA reads TGTGCCAGCAGCTTAGCGGGTCTAGGGGCCTACGAGCAGTACTTC.

This clonotype was detected many times. V usage is TRBV4-3 and J usage is TRBJ2-7; tentatively, D is TRBD2 (5 bases). The CDR3 has 14 amino acids. Trimming cost V 0 bases and J 4 bases, with 10 bases left between them. Germline CDR1 is LGHNA and CDR2 is YSLEER. CDR3 protein: CASSQDRTGYEQYF. CDR3 coding DNA: TGCGCCAGCAGCCAAGATCGTACGGGGTACGAGCAGTACTTC.

This clonotype was recorded a few times. The chain combines TRBV6-5 with TRBJ2-7, with 10 bases lining up with TRBD2. CDR3 size: 16 residues. Trimming cost V 6 bases and J 4 bases; bases outside gene matches: 12. Germline CDR1 and CDR2: MNHEY and SVGAGI. DNA for the CDR3: TGTGCCAGCAGATCCATATCAAGCGGGGGGGTATACGAGCAGTACTTC. Its translation is CASRSISSGGVYEQYF.

The CDR3 DNA reads as TGTGCCAGCAGCTGGGGGGCGCCGTCAGCTGAAGCTTTCTTT. It yields the protein CASSWGAPSAEAFF. This chain uses TRBV7-2 with TRBJ1-1; TRBD1 is a possible D gene (6 bases). The V end was cut by 4 bases, the J end by 6 bases, with 15 bases between. Germline V lookup: CDR1 SGHTA, CDR2 FQGNSA. The CDR3 has 14 amino acids.

There are a few counts of this clonotype. CDR3 in DNA: TGCAGTGCTAACCCTGATAGCAATCAGCCCCAGCATTTT. This codes for CSANPDSNQPQHF. The V call is TRBV20-1, the J call TRBJ1-5; D remains unclear. Trimming left V 4 bases short and J 0 bases short, with 7 bases between. The CDR3 has 13 residues. Looked up from germline, CDR1 is DFQATT and CDR2 is SNEGSKA (reference sequence).

In this sample, this clonotype turned up a few times. This chain uses TRBV19 with TRBJ2-7, with 7 bases lining up with TRBD2. This CDR3 is built from 17 residues. Looked up from germline, CDR1 is LNHDA and CDR2 is SQIVND (reference sequence). The trim removed 0 bases at V and 7 bases at J, leaving 15 bases unmatched. CDR3 protein: CASSIDGGSSFLREQYF. The CDR3, as DNA: TGTGCCAGTAGTATAGACGGGGGGTCGAGCTTCCTACGTGAGCAGTACTTC.

This clonotype was seen a handful of times. The chain uses TRBV14 and TRBJ2-5; a possible D gene is TRBD1 (6 bases). This CDR3 is built from 16 residues. Between the trimmed V and J ends, which lost 3 bases and 1 base, there was a span of 15 bases. CDR1 and CDR2 from the germline V gene are SGHDN and FVKESK. In nucleotides, the CDR3 is TGTGCCAGCAGCCAGCGACCGGACAGAAGCCAAGAGACCCAGTACTTC. Its translation: CASSQRPDRSQETQYF.

The chain combines TRBV19 with TRBJ2-5; maybe TRBD2 (6 bases). Germline-derived CDR1 and CDR2 are LNHDA and SQIVND (reference sequence). V was cut by 2 bases and J by 9 bases, with 13 bases left in between. The CDR3 is 13 amino acids. CDR3 in amino acids: CASSILAGGAQYF. The CDR3 nucleotides are TGTGCCAGTAGTATATTGGCCGGAGGGGCCCAGTACTTC.

This clonotype was picked up many times. The CDR3 DNA is TGTGCCAGCGTTAGCCGGGACAAACACTCCGGGGAGCTGTTTTTT. This encodes CASVSRDKHSGELFF. This sequence joins TRBV11-3 and TRBJ2-2; TRBD1 is a possible D gene (6 bases). The CDR3 contains 15 residues. Germline CDR1 and CDR2: SGHNT and YENEEA. V was trimmed by 8 bases and J by 6 bases, leaving 19 bases between them.

This clonotype was observed a handful of times. The rearrangement uses TRBV6-2 or TRBV6-3 and TRBJ2-5, with 11 bases that match TRBD1. Losses at the gene ends were 6 bases for V and 5 bases for J; bases not matched to a gene: 11. The CDR3 is 16 residues long. The V gene's germline CDR1 is MNHEY and CDR2 SVGEGT. CDR3 coding DNA: TGTGCCAGCAGCGACCGGACAGGGGGCAGTCGGGAGACCCAGTACTTC. Its protein product is CASSDRTGGSRETQYF.

A few counts support this clonotype. This chain connects TRBV6-6 to TRBJ1-4, with 10 bases identical to TRBD1. This CDR3 is 14 amino acids long. The germline gives CDR1 MNHNY, CDR2 SVGAGI (reference sequence). Germline trimming cut 9 bases from V and 7 bases from J; bases unmatched to any gene: 8. CDR3 sequence: CASDRTGGGEKLFF. The CDR3 DNA follows: TGTGCCAGTGACCGGACAGGGGGAGGTGAAAAACTGTTTTTT.

This clonotype was counted at least ten times. J is TRBJ1-2 and V is TRBV9, with D possibly being TRBD1 (6 bases). Germline CDR1 reads SGDLS; CDR2 reads YYNGEE. V was clipped by 4 bases and J by 4 bases, with 14 bases between them. This CDR3 is 14 amino acids long. CDR3 in DNA: TGTGCCAGCAGCCCCAGGACAGAAACCTATGGCTACACCTTC. It specifies CASSPRTETYGYTF.

This sequence joins TRBV24-1 and TRBJ1-6, with 8 bases fitting TRBD1. CDR1 and CDR2 from the germline V gene are KGHDR and SFDVKD. V lost 4 bases and J lost 2; bases outside the gene matches: 3. CDR3 length equals 16 residues. The CDR3 is CATSEAGGAYNSPLHF. The CDR3 DNA is TGTGCCACCAGTGAAGCAGGGGGCGCCTATAATTCACCCCTCCACTTT.

The rearrangement uses TRBV5-1 and TRBJ2-6; D is undetermined. With 3 bases removed from V and 4 bases from J, the gap between germline ends came to 8 bases. Germline V gene sequence: CDR1 SGHRS, CDR2 YFSETQ. This CDR3 comprises 14 residues. In nucleotides, the CDR3 is TGCGCCAGCAGCTCCGTCGGCGGGGCCAACGTCCTGACTTTC. Translation: CASSSVGGANVLTF.

This clonotype has a single count. The V gene is TRBV9, the J gene TRBJ1-4; D unclear. CDR3 size: 14 residues. Germline V gene sequence: CDR1 SGDLS, CDR2 YYNGEE. Trimming pared 0 bases from V and 8 bases from J, leaving 11 bases between. CDR3 amino acids: CASSVGAKAEKLFF. In DNA, the CDR3 is TGTGCCAGCAGCGTAGGGGCCAAGGCAGAAAAACTGTTTTTT.

This clonotype showed up many times. The chain combines TRBV20-1 with TRBJ1-5, with D possibly being TRBD1 (6 bases). The CDR3 totals 15 residues. V lost 3 bases and J 5 bases, leaving 17 bases between the germline ends. Germline V gene sequence: CDR1 DFQATT, CDR2 SNEGSKA (reference sequence). The CDR3: CSASPTGRSDQPQHF. CDR3 nucleotide sequence: TGCAGTGCTAGCCCCACAGGGAGGAGCGATCAGCCCCAGCATTTT.

This clonotype showed up many times. This chain links TRBV15 with TRBJ2-5; D is unresolved. V gave up 1 base and J gave up 3 bases, with 6 bases separating them. Germline CDR1 and CDR2: LNHNV and YYDKDF (reference sequence). The CDR3 runs to 13 residues. This chain's CDR3 is CATSRALKETQYF. As DNA, the CDR3 is TGTGCCACCAGCAGAGCATTAAAAGAGACCCAGTACTTC.